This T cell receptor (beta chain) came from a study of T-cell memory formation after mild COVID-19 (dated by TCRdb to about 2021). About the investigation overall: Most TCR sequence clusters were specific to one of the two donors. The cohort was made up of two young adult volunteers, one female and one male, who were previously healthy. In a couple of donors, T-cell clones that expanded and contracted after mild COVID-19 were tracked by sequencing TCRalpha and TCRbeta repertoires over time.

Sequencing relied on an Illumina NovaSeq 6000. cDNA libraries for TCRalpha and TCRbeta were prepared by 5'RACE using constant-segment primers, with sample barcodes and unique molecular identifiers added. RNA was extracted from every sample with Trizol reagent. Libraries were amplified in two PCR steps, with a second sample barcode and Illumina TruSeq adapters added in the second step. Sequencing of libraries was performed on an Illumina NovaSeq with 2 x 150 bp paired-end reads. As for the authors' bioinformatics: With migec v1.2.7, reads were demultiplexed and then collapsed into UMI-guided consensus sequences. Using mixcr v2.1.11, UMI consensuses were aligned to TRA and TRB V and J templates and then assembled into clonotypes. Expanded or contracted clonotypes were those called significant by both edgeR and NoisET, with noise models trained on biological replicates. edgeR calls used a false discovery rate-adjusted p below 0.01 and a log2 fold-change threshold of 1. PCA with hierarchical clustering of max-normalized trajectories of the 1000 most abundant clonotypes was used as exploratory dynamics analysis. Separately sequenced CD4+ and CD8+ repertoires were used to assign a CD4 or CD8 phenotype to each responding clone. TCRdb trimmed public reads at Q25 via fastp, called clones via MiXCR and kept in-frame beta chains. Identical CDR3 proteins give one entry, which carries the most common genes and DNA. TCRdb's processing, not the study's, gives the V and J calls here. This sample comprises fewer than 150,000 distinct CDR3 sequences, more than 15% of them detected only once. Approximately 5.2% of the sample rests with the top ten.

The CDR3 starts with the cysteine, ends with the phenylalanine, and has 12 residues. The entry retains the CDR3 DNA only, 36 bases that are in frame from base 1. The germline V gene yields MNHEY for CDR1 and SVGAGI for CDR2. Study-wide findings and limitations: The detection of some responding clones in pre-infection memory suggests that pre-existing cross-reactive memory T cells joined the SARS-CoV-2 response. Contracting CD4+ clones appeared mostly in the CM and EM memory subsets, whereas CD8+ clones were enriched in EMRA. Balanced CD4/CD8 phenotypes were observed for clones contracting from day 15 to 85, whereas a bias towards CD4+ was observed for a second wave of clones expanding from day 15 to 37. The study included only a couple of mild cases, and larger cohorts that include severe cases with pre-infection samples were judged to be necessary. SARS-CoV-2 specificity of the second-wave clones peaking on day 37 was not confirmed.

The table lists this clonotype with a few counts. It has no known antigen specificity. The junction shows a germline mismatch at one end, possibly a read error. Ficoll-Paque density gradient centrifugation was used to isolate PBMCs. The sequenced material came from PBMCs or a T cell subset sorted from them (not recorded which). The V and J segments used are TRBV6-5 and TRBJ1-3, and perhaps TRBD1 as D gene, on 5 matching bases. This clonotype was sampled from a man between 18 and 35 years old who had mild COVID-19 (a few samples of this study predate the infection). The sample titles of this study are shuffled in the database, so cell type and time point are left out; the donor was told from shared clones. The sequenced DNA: TGTGCCAGCAGTTACTCACGGCCCAGGGTCCTATTT. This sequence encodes CASSYSRPRVLF.